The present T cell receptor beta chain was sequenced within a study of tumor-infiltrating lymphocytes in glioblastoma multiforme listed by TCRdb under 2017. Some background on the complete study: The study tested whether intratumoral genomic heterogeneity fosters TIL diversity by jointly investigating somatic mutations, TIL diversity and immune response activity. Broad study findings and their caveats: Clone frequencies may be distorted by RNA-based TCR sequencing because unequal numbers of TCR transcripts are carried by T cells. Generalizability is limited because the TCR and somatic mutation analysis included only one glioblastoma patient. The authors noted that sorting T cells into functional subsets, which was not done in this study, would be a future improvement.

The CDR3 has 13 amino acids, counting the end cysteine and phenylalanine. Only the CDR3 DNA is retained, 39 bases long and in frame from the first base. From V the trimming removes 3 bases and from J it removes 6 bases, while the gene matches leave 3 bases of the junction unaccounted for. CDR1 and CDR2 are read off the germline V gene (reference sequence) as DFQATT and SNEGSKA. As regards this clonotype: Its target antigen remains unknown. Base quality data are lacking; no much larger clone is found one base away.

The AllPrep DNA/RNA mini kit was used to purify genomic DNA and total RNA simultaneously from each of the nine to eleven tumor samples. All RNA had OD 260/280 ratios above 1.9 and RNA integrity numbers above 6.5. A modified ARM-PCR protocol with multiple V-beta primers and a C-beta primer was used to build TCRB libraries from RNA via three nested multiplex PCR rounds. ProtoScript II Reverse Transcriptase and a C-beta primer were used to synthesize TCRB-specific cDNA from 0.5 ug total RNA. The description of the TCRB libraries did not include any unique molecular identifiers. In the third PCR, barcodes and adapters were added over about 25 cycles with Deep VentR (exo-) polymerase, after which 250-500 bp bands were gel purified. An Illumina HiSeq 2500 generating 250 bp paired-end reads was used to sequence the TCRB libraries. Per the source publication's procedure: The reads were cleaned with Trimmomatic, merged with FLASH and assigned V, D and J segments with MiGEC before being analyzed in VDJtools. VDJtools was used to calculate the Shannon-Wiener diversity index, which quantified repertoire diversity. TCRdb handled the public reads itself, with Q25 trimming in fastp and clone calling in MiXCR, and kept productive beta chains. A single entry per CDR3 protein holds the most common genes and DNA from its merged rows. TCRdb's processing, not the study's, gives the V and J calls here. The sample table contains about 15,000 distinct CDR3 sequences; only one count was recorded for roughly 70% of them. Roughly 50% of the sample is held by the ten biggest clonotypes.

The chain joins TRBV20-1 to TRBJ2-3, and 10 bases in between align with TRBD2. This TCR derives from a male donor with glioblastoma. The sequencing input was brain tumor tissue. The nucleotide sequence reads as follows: TGCAGTGCTAGTCTAGCGGGAGCCGATACGCAGTATTTT. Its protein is CSASLAGADTQYF.